Presented here are 25 T cell receptor beta chains from one specimen sequenced in a study of blood T cell repertoires in COVID-19. Method: immunoSEQ multiplex PCR; TCRdb's copy keeps in-frame clones and lacks some. Of 45,000 to 70,000 clones listed, about four fifths were seen once; the top ten hold under 30%. The sample taken for sequencing was peripheral blood. The receptor source for this set is a woman of 80 years or more with active or convalescent COVID-19.

J is TRBJ1-6 and V is TRBV10-3, with 8 bases identical to TRBD1. Per germline, CDR1 ENHRY and CDR2 SYGVKD. The CDR3 extends over 14 amino acids. V gave up 3 bases and J gave up 9 bases; unmatched junction bases: 4. The CDR3 DNA is TGTGCCATCAGTGAAGGGACAGGCGGTTCACCCCTCCACTTT. It yields the protein CAISEGTGGSPLHF.

This clone showed up just once. CDR3 bases: TGTGCCAGCAGCATCGTTGGCATTGGCACTGAAGCTTTCTTT. Amino acid sequence: CASSIVGIGTEAFF. The rearrangement joins TRBV7-9 to TRBJ1-1, with no clear D. The germline CDR1 and CDR2 sequences are SEHNR and FQNEAQ (reference sequence). V was pared by 5 bases and J by 4 bases, with 14 bases between. There are 14 residues in the CDR3.

V usage is TRBV2 and J usage is TRBJ1-3, with D possibly matching TRBD1 (6 bases). Germline V gives CDR1 SNHLY, CDR2 FYNNEI. V shed 6 bases and J shed 0 bases, with 12 bases lying between them. The length of the CDR3 is 15 residues. Written as DNA, the CDR3 is TGTGCCAGCAGGCAAGACAGGACCTCTGGAAACACCATATATTTT. It codes for CASRQDRTSGNTIYF.

The V and J genes are TRBV10-3 and TRBJ2-1, with a tentative D call TRBD2 (6 bases). Germline assignment: CDR1 ENHRY and CDR2 SYGVKD. Trimming took 8 bases from V and 4 from J, leaving 24 bases between them. This CDR3 has 17 amino acids. The chain's CDR3 is CAIRGLQENRTYNEQFF. The CDR3 coding sequence is TGTGCCATCCGGGGACTCCAAGAAAACCGAACATACAATGAGCAGTTCTTC.

V gene TRBV3-1 (or the pseudogene TRBV3-2) combines with J gene TRBJ2-5, with 7 bases that match TRBD1. Germline CDR1 LGHDT, CDR2 YNNKEL (reference sequence). Germline trimming cut 3 bases from V and 5 bases from J; bases unmatched to any gene: 3. The CDR3 contains 13 residues. This CDR3 reads CASSHRGSETQYF. The DNA for the CDR3 is TGTGCCAGCAGCCACAGGGGGTCTGAGACCCAGTACTTC.

V gene TRBV7-8 combines with J gene TRBJ1-2, with TRBD1 identical over 8 bases. The CDR3 runs 16 residues. J was trimmed by 3 bases and V by 5 bases; bases with no gene match: 11. From germline, CDR1 is SGHVS and CDR2 FQNEAQ. The CDR3 nucleotides are TGTGCCAGCAGCCCCAGTGGACAGGGAGGGGACTATGGCTACACCTTC. This codes for CASSPSGQGGDYGYTF.

This clone was picked up a small number of times. The chain employs TRBV7-9 and TRBJ2-7; 11 bases match TRBD2. The CDR3 sequence is 15 residues long. The V gene's germline CDR1 is SEHNR and CDR2 FQNEAQ (reference sequence). With V trimmed by 5 bases and J by 2 bases, 5 bases remained unmatched. CDR3 bases: TGTGCCAGCAGCCCAACTAGCGGGGGCCCCTACGAGCAGTACTTC. Its protein product is CASSPTSGGPYEQYF.

The genes are TRBV11-2 and TRBJ1-3; TRBD1 agrees at 9 bases. The CDR3 spans 18 residues. J lost 1 base, V lost 4 bases, and 11 bases had no gene match. CDR1 SGHAT and CDR2 FQNNGV come from the germline V gene. The CDR3 nucleotides are TGTGCCAGCAGCTCCGTCCCGGGACAGGGCACGTCTGGAAACACCATATATTTT. This codes for CASSSVPGQGTSGNTIYF.

The V call is TRBV10-3, the J call TRBJ1-4; the D is unclear. The CDR3 covers 12 residues. Germline CDR1 reads ENHRY; CDR2 reads SYGVKD. Between the trimmed V and J ends, which lost 2 bases and 7 bases, there was a span of 5 bases. CDR3 nucleotides: TGTGCCATCAGTGAGGGCTCTGAAAAACTGTTTTTT. Protein product: CAISEGSEKLFF.

V usage is TRBV7-2 and J usage is TRBJ2-3; 8 bases match TRBD1. V was clipped by 5 bases and J by 0 bases; unmatched bases: 13. CDR3 size: 18 residues. Germline V CDR1 and CDR2: SGHTA, FQGNSA. The CDR3 coding sequence is TGTGCCAGCAGCCCCCGCTCCCGTGGACAGGGAAGCACAGATACGCAGTATTTT. Residues: CASSPRSRGQGSTDTQYF. The complete variable domain, with remaining parts taken from reference TRBV7-2 and TRBJ2-3, reads GAGVSQSPSNKVTEKGKDVELRCDPISGHTALYWYRQSLGQGLEFLIYFQGNSAPDKSGLPSDRFSAERTGGSVSTLTIQRTQQEDSAVYLCASSPRSRGQGSTDTQYFGPGTRLTVL.

The chain is built from TRBV21-1 and TRBJ2-1; no DNA check was done on the table's D call, TRBD1. TRBV21-1 is a recognized pseudogene. The CDR3 sequence is 16 residues long. This chain's CDR3 is CASSKADSLGHNEQFF. Written as DNA, the CDR3 is TGTGCCAGCAGCAAAGCGGACAGTCTGGGGCACAATGAGCAGTTCTTC.

The chain joins TRBV5-4 to TRBJ1-4; 8 nucleotides align to TRBD1. Trimming at V came to 3 bases and at J to 5 bases, leaving 6 bases not matched to a gene. CDR3 size: 15 residues. Germline CDR1 SGHNT, CDR2 YYREEE (reference sequence). CDR3: CASSSYRGVNEKLFF. CDR3 coding DNA: TGTGCCAGCAGCTCTTACAGGGGGGTGAATGAAAAACTGTTTTTT. Full variable domain (remainder filled in from reference TRBV5-4 and TRBJ1-4): ETGVTQSPTHLIKTRGQQVTLRCSSQSGHNTVSWYQQALGQGPQFIFQYYREEENGRGNFPPRFSGLQFPNYSSELNVNALELDDSALYLCASSSYRGVNEKLFFGSGTQLSVL.

The chain combines TRBV6-5 with TRBJ1-5; 9 bases match TRBD1. This CDR3 contains 15 residues. After removal of 6 bases from V and 1 base from J, the junction contained 4 bases not matched to a gene. Germline assignment: CDR1 MNHEY and CDR2 SVGAGI. The DNA of the CDR3 is TGTGCCAGCAGAACAGGGGGCACGAGCAATCAGCCCCAGCATTTT. Its translation is CASRTGGTSNQPQHF.

This clone was seen just once. V usage is TRBV12-3 or TRBV12-4 and J usage is TRBJ1-1, with 9 bases lining up with TRBD1. The CDR3 sequence is 12 residues long. V lost 5 bases to trimming and J lost 5 bases; unmatched junction nucleotides: 0. CDR3 bases: TGTGCCAGCAGTGACAGGGGGACTGAAGCTTTCTTT. This encodes CASSDRGTEAFF.

This sequence joins TRBV27 and TRBJ2-2; 8 positions match TRBD2. This CDR3 is 18 amino acids long. Germline loops: CDR1 MNHEY, CDR2 SMNVEV (reference sequence). The V segment lost 5 bases and the J segment 1 base; nucleotides outside the gene matches: 12. CDR3 bases: TGTGCCAGCAGTCCTTCCCTTGGAGCGGGGGAGAACACCGGGGAGCTGTTTTTT. This codes for CASSPSLGAGENTGELFF.

Points on this clone: Other DNA sequences of this sample code for an identical CDR3. J is TRBJ1-1 and V is TRBV4-1, with TRBD1 identical over 7 bases. The ends lost 4 bases at V and 0 bases at J; junction bases unmatched: 14. The V gene's germline CDR1 is MGHRA and CDR2 YSYEKL. This CDR3 comprises 18 residues. CDR3: CASSPRPGQEPMNTEAFF. The CDR3 DNA is TGCGCCAGCAGCCCCCGTCCTGGACAGGAACCTATGAACACTGAAGCTTTCTTT.

This chain links TRBV6-2 or TRBV6-3 with TRBJ2-3; the D gene is possibly TRBD1 (6 bases). V shed 7 bases and J shed 2 bases, with 16 bases lying between them. The germline V gene encodes CDR1 MNHEY and CDR2 SVGEGT. This CDR3 is built from 15 residues. This CDR3 reads CASTPNRDLTDTQYF. The CDR3, as DNA: TGTGCCAGCACCCCGAACAGGGATCTCACAGATACGCAGTATTTT.

This clone was seen only a few times. V is TRBV6-5 and J is TRBJ1-6; D might be TRBD1 (5 bases). Germline assignment: CDR1 MNHEY and CDR2 SVGAGI. The CDR3 consists of 15 residues. V was pared by 2 bases and J by 9 bases, with 14 bases between. CDR3 coding DNA: TGTGCCAGCAGTTACGGAGGGGACCGCGGTTCACCCCTCCACTTT. Protein sequence: CASSYGGDRGSPLHF.

The V gene is TRBV2, the J gene TRBJ1-6, with D perhaps matching TRBD1 (6 bases). Trimming removed 5 bases at V and 7 bases at J, with 12 bases between. This CDR3 comprises 14 residues. CDR1 is SNHLY, CDR2 FYNNEI, per germline. The CDR3 DNA reads TGTGCCAGCAGTTCGCAGGGGTGGAATTCACCCCTCCACTTT. It encodes CASSSQGWNSPLHF.

The V gene is TRBV2, the J gene TRBJ1-2, with unresolved D. The CDR3 has 13 amino acids. The V and J ends lost 8 bases and 2 bases respectively, with 12 bases between them. Germline CDR1 is SNHLY and CDR2 is FYNNEI. The CDR3 loop is CASGLSLNYGYTF. CDR3 sequence (DNA): TGTGCCAGCGGGCTATCCCTCAACTATGGCTACACCTTC.

In the case of this clone: Other DNA sequences in this specimen translate into the identical CDR3. V gene TRBV27 combines with J gene TRBJ2-7; 8 positions match TRBD2. Germline-derived CDR1 and CDR2 are MNHEY and SMNVEV (reference sequence). This CDR3 has 13 amino acids. V was pared by 2 bases and J by 3 bases, with 0 bases of the junction left unmatched. CDR3 coding DNA: TGTGCCAGCAGTTTACGGGGGGGCTACGAGCAGTACTTC. Its protein product is CASSLRGGYEQYF.

There are a few counts of this clone. J is TRBJ1-5 and V is TRBV3-1 (or the pseudogene TRBV3-2); D may be TRBD1 (6 bases). Between the trimmed V and J ends, which lost 6 bases and 4 bases, there was a span of 25 bases. Germline assignment: CDR1 LGHDT and CDR2 YNNKEL (reference sequence). The CDR3 is 18 residues long. The DNA for the CDR3 is TGTGCCAGCAGAAAATCGACGGGACAACAGAGGGGTAATCAGCCCCAGCATTTT. It translates to CASRKSTGQQRGNQPQHF.

The V and J genes are TRBV10-3 and TRBJ1-5, with 7 bases that match TRBD1. Trimming took 0 bases from V and 5 from J; bases not matched to a gene: 7. The CDR3 covers 16 residues. Germline lookup yields CDR1 ENHRY and CDR2 SYGVKD. CDR3 bases: TGTGCCATCAGTGAGTCTACAGGGGTCCCTTATCAGCCCCAGCATTTT. Encoded protein: CAISESTGVPYQPQHF.

The CDR3 bases are TGTGCCAGTAGTATAGTTGGCAGCTATGGCTACACCTTC. Protein sequence: CASSIVGSYGYTF. The chain couples TRBV19 to TRBJ1-2, with D unclear. CDR1 is LNHDA, CDR2 SQIVND, per germline (reference sequence). V lost 1 base and J lost 4, with 7 bases in between. The CDR3 is 13 residues long.

The chain combines TRBV5-6 with TRBJ2-5; D remains ambiguous. V lost 1 base to trimming and J lost 1 base, with 8 bases between them. This CDR3 comprises 14 residues. Looked up from germline, CDR1 is SGHDT and CDR2 is YYEEEE. CDR3 sequence: CASSLWLGQETQYF. CDR3 nucleotide sequence: TGTGCCAGCAGCTTGTGGCTAGGCCAAGAGACCCAGTACTTC.